A selection of T cell receptor beta chains follows, all from one sample in a study of T cell changes during pregnancy in multiple sclerosis. Only in-frame clones appear in the TCRdb table, and some are missing; sequencing was by immunoSEQ multiplex PCR. The sample records roughly 24,000 clones, around 86% being singletons. The source was CD4+ T cells from peripheral blood mononuclear cells, collected in the second trimester of pregnancy. These receptors were collected from a female donor in good health, enrolled as a control in a pregnancy study. Each CDR3 is given with its conserved first and last residue. Fields, in order: V gene, CDR3 length, clone size, D gene, J gene, CDR3 DNA, CDR3 protein. The D gene is left open where the match is weak. Clone size is shown for a subset of rows, as once, few, many or a class of expanded clone.

>TRBV9|14|.|.|TRBJ2-2
TGTGCCAGCAGCGTAGATGGCAGGGCTGGGGAGCTGTTTTTT
CASSVDGRAGELFF
>TRBV5-1|15|.|.|TRBJ2-2
TGCGCCAGCAGAGATAAGCCTACGAACACCGGGGAGCTGTTTTTT
CASRDKPTNTGELFF
>TRBV18|20|.|TRBD1|TRBJ1-3
TGTGCCAGCTCACCACAACCGGGACAGGCCTTACTCAGAGCTGGAAACACCATATATTTT
CASSPQPGQALLRAGNTIYF
>TRBV4-2|16|.|TRBD2|TRBJ2-5
TGTGCCAGCAGCCAAGAGGCAAGGCGGGGAGGGGAGACCCAGTACTTC
CASSQEARRGGETQYF
>TRBV5-6|15|.|.|TRBJ1-2
TGTGCCAGCAGCTTGGTGGGACTGACTAACTATGGCTACACCTTC
CASSLVGLTNYGYTF
>TRBV27|15|.|.|TRBJ2-7
TGTGCCAGCAGTTTATTTCGGCAGGATATCTACGAGCAGTACTTC
CASSLFRQDIYEQYF
>TRBV5-6|16|.|TRBD1|TRBJ1-2
TGTGCCAGCAGCCCGGGACAGGGGGACCCGAACTATGGCTACACCTTC
CASSPGQGDPNYGYTF
>TRBV12-5|12|.|.|TRBJ2-7
TGTGCTAGTGGTTTGGGAGGGCTCGAGCAGTACTTC
CASGLGGLEQYF
>TRBV6-6|13|.|.|TRBJ2-7
TGTGCCAGCAGCAATGATCAGGGGAGCGAGCAGTACTTC
CASSNDQGSEQYF
>TRBV5-5|13|.|.|TRBJ1-1
TGTGCCAGCAGCTTGTTTTCGAGCACTGAAGCTTTCTTT
CASSLFSSTEAFF
>TRBV21-1|16|.|.|TRBJ2-5
TGTGCCAGCACCGGGACAGGGGGCGAAGGGCAAGAGACCCAGTACTTC
CASTGTGGEGQETQYF
>TRBV19|13|few|.|TRBJ1-6
TGTGCCAGTACCGGGAAAAATAATTCACCCCTCCACTTT
CASTGKNNSPLHF
>TRBV11-2|16|.|TRBD1|TRBJ2-3
TGTGCCAGCAGCTTTCTACGGGGGGACAGGGCACATACGCAGTATTTT
CASSFLRGDRAHTQYF
>TRBV5-8|15|.|TRBD1|TRBJ1-5
TGTGCCAGCAGCTTGGGGGACAGGGATGGTCAGCCCCAGCATTTT
CASSLGDRDGQPQHF
>TRBV7-2|14|once|TRBD1|TRBJ2-5
TGTGCCAGCAGGCTAGGACAGGGGGGAGAGACCCAGTACTTC
CASRLGQGGETQYF
>TRBV29-1|14|.|.|TRBJ1-2
TGCAGCGCGGAGTATGCCACTGATAACTATGGCTACACCTTC
CSAEYATDNYGYTF
>TRBV5-4|16|.|.|TRBJ2-6
TGTGCCAGCAGCCAAAACGCAGTCTCTGGGGCCAACGTCCTGACTTTC
CASSQNAVSGANVLTF
>TRBV9|15|.|TRBD1|TRBJ1-2
TGTGCCAGCAGCGCAGCAGAGGACAGGGGGTATGGCTACACCTTC
CASSAAEDRGYGYTF
>TRBV5-4|16|once|TRBD2|TRBJ2-5
TGTGCCAGCAGCTCCTTAGCGGGAGGCGGGGGAGAGACCCAGTACTTC
CASSSLAGGGGETQYF
>TRBV7-3|13|.|.|TRBJ1-4
TGTGCCAGCAGCTTGGGCTCCCCTGAAAAACTGTTTTTT
CASSLGSPEKLFF
>TRBV19|14|.|.|TRBJ1-3
TGTGCCAGTAGTATAGCAGGGACTGGAAACACCATATATTTT
CASSIAGTGNTIYF
>TRBV28|15|.|TRBD1|TRBJ1-1
TGTGCCAGCAGCCTTGGGGGACAGTGGGACACTGAAGCTTTCTTT
CASSLGGQWDTEAFF
>TRBV7-9|12|.|.|TRBJ1-2
TGTGCCAGCAGCTCCCGGGGTATCCTCTACACCTTC
CASSSRGILYTF
>TRBV7-2|13|.|.|TRBJ1-3
TGTGCCAGCAGTCAAGGACAGGGAAACACCATATATTTT
CASSQGQGNTIYF
>TRBV7-2|12|once|.|TRBJ1-1
TGTGCCAGCAGCTTAGAGCGGGAAAGGGCTTTCTTT
CASSLERERAFF
>TRBV9|17|.|TRBD2|TRBJ2-5
TGTGCCAGCAGCGTAGATCCAGCGGGGCTACTCAAAGAGACCCAGTACTTC
CASSVDPAGLLKETQYF
>TRBV9|15|.|TRBD1|TRBJ2-7
TGTGCCAGCAGCGTAGAAAACAGGGGTTCCAACGAGCAGTACTTC
CASSVENRGSNEQYF
>TRBV9|12|.|.|TRBJ1-2
TGTGCCAGCAGCGTAGGCGGGGGAGGCTACACCTTC
CASSVGGGGYTF
>TRBV2|15|.|TRBD2|TRBJ2-1
TGTGCCAGCACGGAGACTAGCGGGCCCTGGGGCGAGCAGTTCTTC
CASTETSGPWGEQFF
>TRBV6-5|13|.|.|TRBJ2-7
TGTGCCAGCAGTGGAGGGATGACCTACGAGCAGTACTTC
CASSGGMTYEQYF
>TRBV9|13|few|.|TRBJ1-2
TGTGCCAGCAGCTTTACAGGCGACTATGGCTACACCTTC
CASSFTGDYGYTF
>TRBV7-3|15|.|TRBD1|TRBJ2-7
TGTGCCAGCAGCTTAACGGGACAGGGTGGCAACGAGCAGTACTTC
CASSLTGQGGNEQYF
>TRBV29-1|18|.|TRBD1|TRBJ1-2
TGCAGCGTTGAGCGGGGGACCGGGACAGGGGGCGCGAACTATGGCTACACCTTC
CSVERGTGTGGANYGYTF
>TRBV2|13|.|.|TRBJ2-7
TGTGCCAGCAGTGGGGACTCCATATACGAGCAGTACTTC
CASSGDSIYEQYF
>TRBV4-2|14|.|.|TRBJ2-7
TGTGCCAGCAGCCAAGAGAGACATAATTTCGAGCAGTACTTC
CASSQERHNFEQYF
>TRBV19|15|few|.|TRBJ2-3
TGTGCCAGTAGTATACGCGAAACCAGCACAGATACGCAGTATTTT
CASSIRETSTDTQYF
>TRBV7-3|18|.|.|TRBJ1-3
TGTGCCAGCAGCCCCCCTGGACAGAGAACCCTCTCTGGAAACACCATATATTTT
CASSPPGQRTLSGNTIYF
>TRBV27|14|.|.|TRBJ1-3
TGTGCCAGCAGCCTGACAGTACATGGAAACACCATATATTTT
CASSLTVHGNTIYF